What follows are 3 T cell receptor beta chains derived from one specimen sequenced in a study of blood T cell repertoires in COVID-19. Produced via immunoSEQ multiplex PCR; TCRdb's table is partial and in-frame only. Found here are over 95,000 clones, roughly 80% of them singletons; the top ten hold about 1.4%. The material sequenced was peripheral blood. These receptors came from a man aged 50-59 years with acute or convalescent COVID-19.

The chain has TRBV3-1 (or the pseudogene TRBV3-2) and TRBJ2-7; weak D call: TRBD1 (6 bases). CDR1 and CDR2 (germline): LGHDT, YNNKEL (reference sequence). The CDR3 is 15 residues long. V dropped 1 base and J dropped 2 bases, with 12 bases sitting between them. In DNA form, the CDR3 reads TGTGCCAGCAGCCAAGGAGTCACAGGGCCCTACGAGCAGTACGTC. Translation gives CASSQGVTGPYEQYV.

The gene calls are TRBV11-3 and TRBJ2-1; 11 positions agree with TRBD2. Germline V CDR1 and CDR2: SGHNT, YENEEA. With V trimmed by 3 bases and J by 3 bases, 4 bases remained unmatched. The CDR3 is made up of 16 amino acids. The DNA of the CDR3 is TGTGCCAGCAGCTTTAGCGGGGGGGTAAACTACAATGAGCAGTTCTTC. This translates into CASSFSGGVNYNEQFF.

This chain links TRBV7-2 with TRBJ1-6; 7 bases map to TRBD1. The germline CDR1 and CDR2 sequences are SGHTA and FQGNSA. The CDR3 sequence is 14 residues long. The junction had 8 bases not matched to a gene; V was cut back by 5 bases and J by 10 bases. This CDR3 is CASSKQGQGSPLHF. CDR3 bases: TGTGCCAGCAGCAAACAGGGGCAGGGATCACCCCTCCACTTT. The full variable domain, completed using reference TRBV7-2 and TRBJ1-6, is GAGVSQSPSNKVTEKGKDVELRCDPISGHTALYWYRQSLGQGLEFLIYFQGNSAPDKSGLPSDRFSAERTGGSVSTLTIQRTQQEDSAVYLCASSKQGQGSPLHFGNGTRLTVT.